This paragraph covers one T cell receptor (beta chain) sequence. Only in-frame clones appear in the TCRdb table, and some are missing; sequencing was by immunoSEQ multiplex PCR. Of some 200,000 clones in the sample, approximately 68% were seen once. The data were taken from a study of cytotoxic CD8 clonotypes in ibrutinib-treated CLL. Study summary: Partial responses numbered around 24 and complete responses 2; after a median about 62 months, approximately 14 stayed remitted and roughly twelve progressed.

Germline V lookup: CDR1 SGHDT, CDR2 YYEEEE. The V segment lost 4 bases and the J segment 0 bases; nucleotides outside the gene matches: 1. This CDR3 contains 16 residues. The source was PBMCs, collected after 24 months of ibrutinib treatment. This TCR was sampled from a human donor with chronic lymphocytic leukemia. The genes are TRBV5-6 and TRBJ2-3; TRBD2 agrees at 14 bases. CDR3 region: CASSRTSGRSTDTQYF. CDR3 DNA sequence: TGTGCCAGCAGCCGGACTAGCGGGAGGAGCACAGATACGCAGTATTTT.